Each of the 9 T cell receptor beta chains below was sequenced from the same sample in a study of cytomegalovirus exposure and HLA in healthy donors. The assay was immunoSEQ multiplex PCR, and TCRdb's table has in-frame clones only and misses some. Here the sample spans about 58,000 clones, more than 90% being singletons. The sample was PBMCs. The receptors derive from a man between 18 and 35 years old in good health and CMV-seronegative.

The chain is built from TRBV18 and TRBJ2-5; tentative D call: TRBD2 (6 bases). Trimming took 1 base from V and 1 from J, leaving 10 bases between them. The CDR3 totals 15 residues. Germline CDR1 reads KGHSH; CDR2 reads LQKENI. This CDR3 is CASSPQAGRQETQYF. The CDR3 nucleotides read TGTGCCAGCTCACCACAAGCGGGCCGCCAAGAGACCCAGTACTTC. The variable domain in full, completed from reference TRBV18 and TRBJ2-5, reads NAGVMQNPRHLVRRRGQEARLRCSPMKGHSHVYWYRQLPEEGLKFMVYLQKENIIDESGMPKERFSAEFPKEGPSILRIQQVVRGDSAAYFCASSPQAGRQETQYFGPGTRLLVL.

The chain employs TRBV13 and TRBJ2-3; 7 bases line up with TRBD2. The length of the CDR3 is 16 residues. The germline V gene encodes CDR1 PRHDT and CDR2 FYEKMQ (reference sequence). The V segment lost 2 bases and the J segment 1 base; nucleotides outside the gene matches: 6. The CDR3 spells CASSLLAGIRTDTQYF. CDR3 nucleotides: TGTGCCAGCAGCTTATTAGCGGGCATCCGCACAGATACGCAGTATTTT.

V usage is TRBV9 and J usage is TRBJ2-3; 9 bases map to TRBD2. CDR1 and CDR2 from the germline V gene are SGDLS and YYNGEE. The CDR3 has 15 amino acids. With 4 bases clipped from V and 5 bases from J, the junction kept 8 bases outside the gene matches. This CDR3 is CASSTTSGGVDTQYF. CDR3 nucleotides: TGTGCCAGCAGCACGACTAGCGGAGGGGTAGATACGCAGTATTTT.

The rearrangement uses TRBV5-1 and TRBJ2-1; TRBD1 matches 10 bases. The CDR3 spans 14 residues. Germline CDR1 SGHRS, CDR2 YFSETQ. The V gene end was trimmed by 6 bases and the J gene end by 8 bases; junction bases not matched to a gene: 8. DNA of the CDR3: TGCGCCAGCAACGCCGGACAGGGGGTCGATGAGCAGTTCTTC. This codes for CASNAGQGVDEQFF.

This rearrangement joins TRBV23-1 to TRBJ2-1; 14 nucleotides agree with TRBD2. TRBV23-1 is flagged as an ORF with uncertain function. V dropped 4 bases and J dropped 0; count of bases not matched to a gene: 11. The CDR3 totals 20 residues. This CDR3 reads CASSLNSGTSGRVSYNEQFF. In DNA, the CDR3 is TGCGCCAGCAGTCTTAACTCCGGGACTAGCGGGAGAGTCTCCTACAATGAGCAGTTCTTC.

The chain is built from TRBV5-1 and TRBJ1-2, with 11 nucleotides matching TRBD1. Germline CDR1 SGHRS, CDR2 YFSETQ. This CDR3 has 14 residues. After removal of 2 bases from V and 8 bases from J, the junction contained 5 bases not matched to a gene. CDR3 region: CASSFGQGARGYTF. In DNA, the CDR3 is TGCGCCAGCAGCTTCGGACAGGGGGCGCGAGGCTACACCTTC.

The chain links TRBV2 to TRBJ2-7; 14 bases map to TRBD2. The CDR3 has 14 residues. The junction had 4 bases not matched to a gene; V was cut back by 6 bases and J by 6 bases. Germline V gene data show CDR1 as SNHLY and CDR2 as FYNNEI. The CDR3 DNA is TGTGCCAGCAGGGGGACTAGCGGGAGCCGCGAGCAGTACTTC. Its protein product is CASRGTSGSREQYF.

The J gene is TRBJ2-3, the V gene TRBV2; 14 nucleotides line up with TRBD2. This CDR3 contains 16 residues. The V gene end was trimmed by 4 bases and the J gene end by 6 bases; junction bases not matched to a gene: 6. Germline V gives CDR1 SNHLY, CDR2 FYNNEI. The CDR3 DNA reads TGTGCCAGCAGTGGAGCAGGACTAGCGGGAGGTGATACGCAGTATTTT. Translation gives CASSGAGLAGGDTQYF.

A single count supports this clone. This chain connects TRBV7-9 to TRBJ2-1; D ambiguous. Per germline, CDR1 SEHNR and CDR2 FQNEAQ (reference sequence). V gave up 1 base and J gave up 8 bases, with 15 bases separating them. The CDR3 length is 15 residues. CDR3 DNA: TGTGCCAGCAGCTTAGGGCATGGTGTGCGGCATGAGCAGTTCTTC. Its translation: CASSLGHGVRHEQFF.